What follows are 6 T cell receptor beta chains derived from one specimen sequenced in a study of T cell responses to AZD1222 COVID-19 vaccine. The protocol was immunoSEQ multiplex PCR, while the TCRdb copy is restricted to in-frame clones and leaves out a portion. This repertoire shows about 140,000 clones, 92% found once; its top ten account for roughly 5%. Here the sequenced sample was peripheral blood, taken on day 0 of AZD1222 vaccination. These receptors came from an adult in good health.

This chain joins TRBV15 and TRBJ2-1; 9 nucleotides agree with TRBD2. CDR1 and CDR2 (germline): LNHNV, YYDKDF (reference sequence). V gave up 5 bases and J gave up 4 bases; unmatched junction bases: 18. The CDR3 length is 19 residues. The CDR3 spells CATSRRPQISGRDYNEQFF. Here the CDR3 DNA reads TGTGCCACCAGCCGGCGACCTCAGATTAGCGGGAGAGATTACAATGAGCAGTTCTTC.

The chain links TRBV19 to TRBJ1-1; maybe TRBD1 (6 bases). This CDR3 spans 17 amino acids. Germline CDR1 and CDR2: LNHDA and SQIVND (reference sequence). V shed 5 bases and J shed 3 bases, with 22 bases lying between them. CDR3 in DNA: TGTGCCAGTAGTTCCCGCCTAGGACAGAGAGGGTACACTGAAGCTTTCTTT. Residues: CASSSRLGQRGYTEAFF.

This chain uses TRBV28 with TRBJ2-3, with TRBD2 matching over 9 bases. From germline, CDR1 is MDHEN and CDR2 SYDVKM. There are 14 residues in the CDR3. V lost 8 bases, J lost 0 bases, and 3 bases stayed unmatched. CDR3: CASLAGRSTDTQYF. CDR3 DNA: TGTGCCAGCCTAGCGGGGCGTAGCACAGATACGCAGTATTTT.

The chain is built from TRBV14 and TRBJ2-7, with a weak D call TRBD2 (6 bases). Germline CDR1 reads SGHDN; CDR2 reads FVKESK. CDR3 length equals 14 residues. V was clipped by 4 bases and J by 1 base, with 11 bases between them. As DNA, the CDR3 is TGTGCCAGCAGCCCCTATGGGAGGTCCTACGAGCAGTACTTC. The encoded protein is CASSPYGRSYEQYF.

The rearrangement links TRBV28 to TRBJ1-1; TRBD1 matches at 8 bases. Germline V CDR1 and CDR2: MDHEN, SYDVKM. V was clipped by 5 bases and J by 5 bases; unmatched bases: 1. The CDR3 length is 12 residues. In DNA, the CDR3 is TGTGCCAGCAGTACAGGGGGAACTGAAGCTTTCTTT. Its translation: CASSTGGTEAFF.

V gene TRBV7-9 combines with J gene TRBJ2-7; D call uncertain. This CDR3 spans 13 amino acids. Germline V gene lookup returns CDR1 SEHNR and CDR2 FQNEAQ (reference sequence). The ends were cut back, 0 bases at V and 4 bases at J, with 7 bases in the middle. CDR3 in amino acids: CASSLAGPYEQYF. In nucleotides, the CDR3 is TGTGCCAGCAGCTTAGCGGGTCCTTACGAGCAGTACTTC.